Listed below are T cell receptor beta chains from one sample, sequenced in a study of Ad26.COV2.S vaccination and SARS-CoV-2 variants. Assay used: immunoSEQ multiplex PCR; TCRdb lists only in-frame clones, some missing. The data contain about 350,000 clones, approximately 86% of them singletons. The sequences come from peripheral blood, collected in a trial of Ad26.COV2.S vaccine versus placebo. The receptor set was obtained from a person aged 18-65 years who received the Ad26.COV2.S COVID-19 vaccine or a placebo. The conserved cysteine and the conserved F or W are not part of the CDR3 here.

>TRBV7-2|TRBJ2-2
ASSPQGGELF
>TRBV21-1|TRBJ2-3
ASSKQPRRGSTDTQY
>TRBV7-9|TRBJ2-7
ASSSRTGTGLEQY
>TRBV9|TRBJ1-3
ASSVGPYPQGLGNTIY
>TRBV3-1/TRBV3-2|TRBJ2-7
ASSQGTGKPYEQY
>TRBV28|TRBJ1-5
ASSLPGGPTTLNQPQH
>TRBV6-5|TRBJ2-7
ASTTGGWEQY
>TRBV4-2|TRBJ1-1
ASSQGSGGDTEAF
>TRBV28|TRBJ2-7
ASSLTTYEQY
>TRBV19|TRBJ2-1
ASSMKQGTYNEQF
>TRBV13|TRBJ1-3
ASSPRNAFSGNTIY
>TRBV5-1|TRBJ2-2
ASSLARTSGNTGELF
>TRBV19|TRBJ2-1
ASSLQSSYNEQF
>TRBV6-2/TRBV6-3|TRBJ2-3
ASSQHRVTDTQY
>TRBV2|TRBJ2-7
ASSADRGIYEQY
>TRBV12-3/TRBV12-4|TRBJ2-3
ASTGNPGDTQY
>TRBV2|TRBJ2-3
ASSRRPTGTGADTQY
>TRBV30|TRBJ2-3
AWSTSGTSTDTQY
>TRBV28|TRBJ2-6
ASSLAYSVSGANVLT
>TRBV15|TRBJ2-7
ATSSLGLPNAYEQY
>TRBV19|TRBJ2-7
ASSIAGGPTYEQY